The following is a T cell receptor beta chain sequence with its context. The antigen remains unidentified. The data are from a study of cytomegalovirus exposure and HLA in healthy donors. General observations from the study: It is likely that the observed cluster of highly shared sequence variants was a sequencing artifact. Later work found that TCR association rates differed between HLA loci; DRB1 had the most and HLA-C the fewest.

V was shortened by 2 bases and J by 2 bases, with 13 bases between the two germline ends. The CDR3 is made up of 16 amino acids. Germline-derived CDR1 and CDR2 are SGHDN and FVKESK. The PCR was carried out with 60 Vbeta primers and 13 Jbeta primers. TCRdb keeps only in-frame clones here, not all; method: immunoSEQ multiplex PCR. Here the sample spans some 110,000 clones, roughly 66% being singletons. The chain uses TRBV14 and TRBJ2-1; tentative D call: TRBD2 (5 bases). The TCR originated in a woman aged 25 to 39 in good health and CMV-seronegative. Sequenced material: PBMCs. CDR3 bases: TGTGCCAGCAGCCAACCTACTAGATCCCCCTACAATGAGCAGTTCTTC. Translating it yields CASSQPTRSPYNEQFF.